This TCR beta chain was captured in a study of T cell responses to AZD1222 COVID-19 vaccine. Study-level findings and limits: Unmutated variant regions are reportedly the target of nearly half of TCRs that are spike-specific. Spike-specific TCR breadth and depth went up after people got two AZD1222 doses.

About this clone itself: Its antigen remains unidentified.

The protocol was immunoSEQ multiplex PCR, while the TCRdb copy is restricted to in-frame clones and leaves out a portion. The sample yields around 180,000 clones, approximately 90% seen once. Specimen: peripheral blood, collected 28 days after the second AZD1222 dose. This clonotype was sampled from an adult who received the AZD1222 COVID-19 vaccine.

Written as DNA, the CDR3 is TGTGCCAGCAGCTTAGGGTTGACAGGGGGCGCAAACGGGGAGCTGTTTTTT. It encodes CASSLGLTGGANGELFF. The V gene is TRBV7-2, the J gene TRBJ2-2; TRBD1 matches 10 bases. The CDR3 has 17 amino acids. The junction had 9 bases not matched to a gene; V was cut back by 1 base and J by 7 bases. The germline gives CDR1 SGHTA, CDR2 FQGNSA.